Shown below are 31 T cell receptor beta chains from a single sample sequenced in a study of T cells in Graves' hyperthyroidism and ophthalmopathy (dated by TCRdb to the late 2010s). The library was produced with multiplex PCR. The sequencer listed for this sample is Illumina HiSeq 2000. TCR beta CDR3 regions were amplified from RNA transcripts. The TCR CDR3 was subjected to a first round of RT-PCR using the HTBI primer set and the Qiagen OneStep RT-PCR kit. TCRdb handled the public reads itself, with Q25 trimming in fastp and clone calling in MiXCR, and kept productive beta chains. Under each unique CDR3 protein, matching rows form one entry showing the most common genes and DNA. Present in this sample are about 340,000 distinct CDR3 sequences, 15% to 20% of which were seen just once. Around 54% of the sample is held by the ten biggest clonotypes. What was sequenced was blood. The receptors come from a woman in her fifties or sixties with Graves' hyperthyroidism.

This clonotype showed up just a few times. The CDR3 region is CASSYHFGSGANVLTF. As DNA, the CDR3 is TGTGCCAGCAGTTACCACTTCGGCTCTGGGGCCAACGTCCTGACTTTC. The V call is TRBV6-5, the J call TRBJ2-6, with D unresolved. In germline, CDR1 is MNHEY, CDR2 SVGAGI. The CDR3 extends over 16 amino acids. The ends were cut back, 2 bases at V and 0 bases at J, with 8 bases in the middle.

A few counts support this clonotype. This chain links TRBV7-9 with TRBJ1-1; the D gene is possibly TRBD1 (6 bases). This CDR3 is 15 amino acids long. Germline assignment: CDR1 SEHNR and CDR2 FQNEAQ (reference sequence). Trimming removed 5 bases at V and 1 base at J, with 14 bases between. Here the CDR3 reads CASSQRTGQNTEAFF. The CDR3 bases are TGTGCCAGCAGCCAACGGACGGGACAGAACACTGAAGCTTTCTTT.

This clonotype was counted ten times or more. The gene calls are TRBV7-2 and TRBJ1-2; a possible D gene is TRBD1 (6 bases). The germline V gene encodes CDR1 SGHTA and CDR2 FQGNSA. V was trimmed by 5 bases and J by 8 bases, leaving 18 bases between them. The CDR3 contains 14 residues. The chain's CDR3 is CASSHSQGGQGYTF. CDR3 coding DNA: TGTGCCAGCAGCCACTCACAGGGAGGTCAAGGCTACACCTTC.

This chain connects TRBV18 to TRBJ2-3; D may be TRBD1 (5 bases). The CDR3 loop spans 16 amino acids. V lost 0 bases and J lost 1, with 11 bases in between. Germline CDR1 KGHSH, CDR2 LQKENI. Here the CDR3 DNA reads TGTGCCAGCTCACCACCCCAGGGTGTGGGCACAGATACGCAGTATTTT. This sequence encodes CASSPPQGVGTDTQYF.

Of note for this clonotype: The conserved closing phenylalanine or tryptophan is absent in this CDR3, likely reflecting a read error. This rearrangement joins TRBV24-1 to TRBJ2-1; D is perhaps TRBD1 or TRBD2 (5 bases each). CDR1 is KGHDR and CDR2 is SFDVKD in the germline V gene. Between the trimmed V and J ends, which lost 7 bases and 5 bases, there was a span of 11 bases. This CDR3 is built from 13 residues. The CDR3 DNA is TGTGCCACCAGGTCCGGGGCGGACAATGAGCAGTTCCTC. This translates into CATRSGADNEQFL.

The chain couples TRBV7-9 to TRBJ2-7; TRBD1 is a possible D gene (5 bases). Germline loops: CDR1 SEHNR, CDR2 FQNEAQ (reference sequence). Trimming cost V 0 bases and J 3 bases, with 6 bases left between them. This CDR3 comprises 13 residues. In nucleotides, the CDR3 is TGTGCCAGCAGCTTAGCGCAGGGCTACGAGCAGTACGTC. This gives the protein CASSLAQGYEQYV.

This clonotype was counted at least ten times. The gene calls are TRBV2 and TRBJ1-2, with D hard to call. Germline lookup yields CDR1 SNHLY and CDR2 FYNNEI. Trimming removed 7 bases from V and 2 bases from J, with 11 bases in between. CDR3 length equals 13 residues. In DNA, the CDR3 is TGTGCCAGCACTGGGATTTTAAACTATGGCTACACCTTC. It specifies CASTGILNYGYTF.

The table lists this clonotype with many counts. V gene TRBV2 combines with J gene TRBJ2-7; maybe TRBD2 (6 bases). The V and J ends lost 1 base and 3 bases respectively, with 13 bases between them. There are 15 residues in the CDR3. CDR1 is SNHLY, CDR2 FYNNEI, per germline. The chain's CDR3 is CASSEGGGAVYEQYV. For the CDR3, the DNA is TGTGCCAGCAGTGAAGGAGGCGGGGCGGTCTACGAGCAGTACGTC.

CDR3 sequence reads: CASTGGTSSPSYEQYF. DNA of the CDR3: TGTGCCAGCACCGGCGGGACTAGCTCTCCATCCTACGAGCAGTACTTC. The chain is built from TRBV6-1 and TRBJ2-7, with 9 positions matching TRBD2. The V gene end was trimmed by 7 bases and the J gene end by 1 base; junction bases not matched to a gene: 11. Looked up from germline, CDR1 is MNHNS and CDR2 is SASEGT. The CDR3 covers 16 residues.

With respect to this clonotype: Being one base from a much bigger clone, this may be a read error. This chain uses TRBV28 with TRBJ2-1; 12 positions match TRBD2. Germline assignment: CDR1 MDHEN and CDR2 SYDVKM. The CDR3 extends over 16 amino acids. CDR3 in amino acids: CASSPTGLAGWNERFF. The CDR3 region has the DNA TGTGCCAGCAGCCCGACCGGACTAGCGGGATGGAATGAGCGGTTCTTC.

J is TRBJ1-2 and V is TRBV6-5; 7 positions match TRBD1. CDR1 and CDR2 (germline): MNHEY, SVGAGI. V lost 4 bases, J lost 6 bases, and 5 bases stayed unmatched. This CDR3 is built from 13 residues. CDR3 in amino acids: CASSSTGRNGYTF. The CDR3 DNA sequence: TGTGCCAGCAGTTCGACAGGGAGGAATGGCTACACCTTC.

The V call is TRBV3-1, the J call TRBJ2-2, with 9 bases lining up with TRBD2. Germline V gene data show CDR1 as LGHDT and CDR2 as YNNKEL (reference sequence). Germline trimming cut 2 bases from V and 5 bases from J; bases unmatched to any gene: 0. The CDR3 is 14 residues long. CDR3 sequence: CASSQLAGTGELFF. DNA of the CDR3: TGTGCCAGCAGCCAACTAGCGGGGACCGGGGAGCTGTTTTTT.

The chain joins TRBV6-2 or TRBV6-3 to TRBJ2-5; D is perhaps TRBD1 or TRBD2 (5 bases each). The germline V gene has CDR1 MNHEY and CDR2 SVGEGT. The ends were cut back, 4 bases at V and 5 bases at J, with 17 bases in the middle. The CDR3 is 15 residues long. DNA of the CDR3: TGTGCCAGCAGTTCCGGGACGCAGACGGGGGAGACCCAGTACTTC. Its protein is CASSSGTQTGETQYF.

The CDR3 spells CASSGGILGYGYTF. The DNA of the CDR3 is TGTGCCAGCAGCGGTGGGATATTAGGCTATGGCTACACCTTC. The V and J genes are TRBV5-6 and TRBJ1-2, with D uncertain. This CDR3 has 14 amino acids. V gave up 4 bases and J gave up 4 bases, with 14 bases separating them. The germline V gene has CDR1 SGHDT and CDR2 YYEEEE.

This clonotype came up many times. This chain joins TRBV30 and TRBJ1-1; tentatively, D is TRBD1 (5 bases). CDR1 is GTSNPN, CDR2 SVGIG, per germline (reference sequence). Trimming cost V 0 bases and J 5 bases, with 16 bases left between them. This CDR3 is built from 15 residues. CDR3 sequence: CAWSVGLGEGTEAFF. CDR3 nucleotide sequence: TGTGCCTGGAGTGTAGGTTTGGGGGAAGGTACTGAAGCTTTCTTT.

The chain uses TRBV6-2 or TRBV6-3 and TRBJ2-7, with unresolved D. CDR1 is MNHEY and CDR2 is SVGEGT in the germline V gene. This CDR3 region has 12 residues. With 10 bases removed from V and 3 bases from J, the gap between germline ends came to 13 bases. This CDR3 is CATTDNSYEQYF. The DNA of the CDR3 is TGTGCCACCACAGACAACAGCTACGAGCAGTACTTC.

Many counts were recorded for this clonotype. The chain carries TRBV2 and TRBJ2-3, with 7 bases lining up with TRBD2. The CDR3 runs to 14 residues. Per germline, CDR1 SNHLY and CDR2 FYNNEI. The V and J ends lost 8 bases and 5 bases, in that order; junction bases with no gene match: 10. As DNA, the CDR3 is TGTGCCAGCCTGGGAGCGGGGAGGAAAGATACGCAGTATTTT. It translates to CASLGAGRKDTQYF.

V gene TRBV15 combines with J gene TRBJ2-6; D is ambiguous. CDR3 length equals 15 residues. The germline V and J ends were trimmed by 0 bases and 0 bases, with 3 bases remaining between them. Looked up from germline, CDR1 is LNHNV and CDR2 is YYDKDF (reference sequence). CDR3 protein: CATSREGSGANVLTF. The CDR3, as DNA: TGTGCCACCAGCAGAGAAGGCTCTGGGGCCAACGTCCTGACTTTC.

This clonotype occurred many times. The chain carries TRBV7-3 and TRBJ2-1; 8 nucleotides match TRBD2. Germline trimming cut 2 bases from V and 4 bases from J; bases unmatched to any gene: 4. Germline CDR1 reads SGHTA; CDR2 reads FQGTGA. The CDR3 runs 15 residues. The CDR3 reads CASSLERGSYNEQFF. CDR3 DNA sequence: TGTGCCAGCAGCTTAGAGCGGGGGTCTTACAATGAGCAGTTCTTC. Together with reference TRBV7-3 and TRBJ2-1, the CDR3 gives the full variable domain: GAGVSQTPSNKVTEKGKYVELRCDPISGHTALYWYRQSLGQGPEFLIYFQGTGAADDSGLPNDRFFAVRPEGSVSTLKIQRTERGDSAVYLCASSLERGSYNEQFFGPGTRLTVL.

Comment on this clonotype: One junction end does not reproduce the germline sequence, and a read error may be involved. The rearrangement joins TRBV5-8 to TRBJ2-4, with D perhaps matching TRBD2 (5 bases). Germline V gene sequence: CDR1 SGHTS, CDR2 YDEGEE. The CDR3 is made up of 15 amino acids. The DNA of the CDR3 is TGTGCCAGCGGCTTGTCGGGAAATGCCAAAAACATTCAGTACTTC. Its translation is CASGLSGNAKNIQYF.

This clonotype occurred many times. The rearrangement uses TRBV5-1 and TRBJ1-2, with 9 bases fitting TRBD1. The germline gives CDR1 SGHRS, CDR2 YFSETQ. V gave up 0 bases and J gave up 6 bases; unmatched junction bases: 6. This CDR3 is built from 15 residues. Written as DNA, the CDR3 is TGCGCCAGCAGCTTGGAGGGACAGGGAGGGCATGGCTACACCTTC. Its protein is CASSLEGQGGHGYTF.

This clonotype was detected many times. The gene calls are TRBV7-6 and TRBJ2-5; TRBD2 matches 9 bases. The V gene end was trimmed by 2 bases and the J gene end by 5 bases; junction bases not matched to a gene: 6. Germline values: CDR1 SGHVS, CDR2 FNYEAQ. This CDR3 spans 15 amino acids. The CDR3 sequence: CASSLQRGAGETQYF. The CDR3 DNA follows: TGTGCCAGCAGCTTACAGCGGGGGGCCGGGGAGACCCAGTACTTC.

This clonotype was observed a few times. The CDR3 spells CAWSNGGGIDTQYF. The CDR3 DNA reads as TGTGCCTGGAGTAATGGCGGGGGTATAGATACGCAGTATTTT. The chain links TRBV30 to TRBJ2-3; 7 positions agree with TRBD2. The CDR3 is 14 residues long. Trimming took 2 bases from V and 5 from J; bases not matched to a gene: 7. The germline V gene encodes CDR1 GTSNPN and CDR2 SVGIG (reference sequence).

This chain joins TRBV25-1 and TRBJ1-5, with D unresolved. The V end lost 4 bases, the J end lost 0 bases, and 10 bases lay between the germline ends. The CDR3 runs 15 residues. Germline CDR1 is MGHDK and CDR2 is SYGVNS. The chain's CDR3 is CASSAEAGSNQPQHF. CDR3 coding DNA: TGTGCCAGCAGTGCGGAAGCGGGTAGCAATCAGCCCCAGCATTTT.

The rearrangement links TRBV20-1 to TRBJ2-3, with unresolved D. Trimming removed 5 bases from V and 2 bases from J, with 5 bases in between. Germline V gene sequence: CDR1 DFQATT, CDR2 SNEGSKA (reference sequence). This CDR3 region has 11 residues. The CDR3 DNA reads as TGCAGTGCTCGGCACACAGATACGCAGTATTTT. Amino acid sequence: CSARHTDTQYF.

This clonotype was recorded a few times. The chain carries TRBV5-1 and TRBJ2-7; a weak D match, TRBD1 (6 bases). This CDR3 region has 13 residues. The V and J ends lost 5 bases and 2 bases respectively, with 11 bases between them. Germline V CDR1 and CDR2: SGHRS, YFSETQ. CDR3 sequence (DNA): TGCGCCAGCAGACAGGGACATCCCTACGAGCAGTACTTC. Translating gives CASRQGHPYEQYF.

The rearrangement links TRBV6-1 to TRBJ1-1; TRBD1 agrees at 9 bases. The CDR3 covers 12 residues. V shed 6 bases, J shed 10 bases, and the junction held 6 bases outside the gene matches. The V gene's germline CDR1 is MNHNS and CDR2 SASEGT. DNA of the CDR3: TGTGCCAGCAGAAGACAGGGGGGGGCAGCTTTCTTT. Protein sequence: CASRRQGGAAFF.

At least ten counts were recorded for this clonotype. V and J are TRBV20-1 and TRBJ2-7; 8 bases agree with TRBD1. The CDR3 is made up of 13 amino acids. After removal of 6 bases from V and 3 bases from J, the junction contained 7 bases not matched to a gene. Germline-derived CDR1 and CDR2 are DFQATT and SNEGSKA (reference sequence). The CDR3 loop is CSAAQGVDYEQYF. The DNA for the CDR3 is TGCAGTGCGGCACAGGGGGTAGACTACGAGCAGTACTTC.

In regard to this clonotype: With a much larger clone just one base away, this may be a read error. V usage is TRBV28 and J usage is TRBJ2-7, with 9 bases lining up with TRBD2. The CDR3 totals 14 residues. CDR1 and CDR2 (germline): MDHEN, SYDVKM. With 5 bases clipped from V and 5 bases from J, the junction kept 7 bases outside the gene matches. CDR3 amino acids: CASSPWREGHEQYF. Here the CDR3 DNA reads TGTGCCAGCAGTCCATGGCGGGAGGGCCACGAGCAGTACTTC. Supplemented by reference TRBV28 and TRBJ2-7, the full variable domain reads DVKVTQSSRYLVKRTGEKVFLECVQDMDHENMFWYRQDPGLGLRLIYFSYDVKMKEKGDIPEGYSVSREKKERFSLILESASTNQTSMYLCASSPWREGHEQYFGPGTRLTVT.

This clonotype has just a few counts. The chain employs TRBV11-2 and TRBJ2-3; the D is unclear. Trimming left V 1 base short and J 4 bases short, with 9 bases between. Germline CDR1 is SGHAT and CDR2 is FQNNGV. This CDR3 contains 14 residues. CDR3 sequence: CASSLGPPPDTQYF. Here the CDR3 DNA reads TGTGCCAGCAGCTTAGGGCCTCCCCCAGATACGCAGTATTTT.

This clonotype was counted a single time. This chain joins TRBV4-1 and TRBJ2-1; TRBD2 agrees at 10 bases. The CDR3 totals 16 residues. Trimming cost V 0 bases and J 8 bases; bases outside gene matches: 7. The germline CDR1 and CDR2 sequences are MGHRA and YSYEKL. The CDR3 spells CASSQDWSGGGDEQFF. For the CDR3, the DNA is TGCGCCAGCAGCCAAGATTGGAGCGGGGGGGGGGATGAGCAGTTCTTC.